Sequencing of this T cell receptor (beta chain) was carried out in a study of regulatory T cells in long-lasting Graves disease (dated by TCRdb to the early 2020s). Broadly, across the study: Newly diagnosed Graves' disease patients had taken antithyroid drugs for less than 3 months. The study took place in China and was registered as a clinical trial. This study used TCR sequencing and RNA sequencing of peripheral blood to compare persistent Graves' disease patients against newly diagnosed Graves' disease patients. A total of roughly 33 samples were covered by TCR sequencing, comprising approximately 13 persistent and about 20 newly diagnosed Graves' disease patients.

Findings and caveats that apply to the study as a whole: The study examined only peripheral blood because the primary lesion, thyroid tissue, could not be accessed. Persistent Graves' disease patients showed lower TCR Shannon entropy and fewer highly expanded clones than newly diagnosed patients, suggesting clonal expansion. Only the TCR beta chain was sequenced and analyzed. A larger number of public clonotypes was shared among persistent patients (approximately 2,600) than among newly diagnosed patients (around 970). Persistent disease showed preferential use of TRBV28, TRBJ1-2 and TRBJ2-5, whereas newly diagnosed disease favored TRBV20-1 and TRBJ2-1. As a limitation, the authors acknowledged that the small sample size may reduce accuracy.

The library was generated by multiplex PCR. The run used an Illumina HiSeq 4000. CDR3 regions were amplified by Arm-PCR with iRepertoire HTBI primers to construct TCR beta libraries. Gel purification was performed on PCR products prior to sequencing. On the study's bioinformatics: A total of around 59 TRBV and approximately 13 TRBJ segments were identified across samples and were used for gene usage analysis of CDR3 amino acid clonotypes. Filtered high-quality paired reads were merged into contigs using COPE and FqMerger. Contigs were aligned with BLAST to IMGT TRBV, TRBD and TRBJ reference genes, and CDR3 was defined per IMGT. Highly expanded clones were defined as clonotypes with a frequency above 0.1%. Repertoire diversity was measured by Shannon entropy, and V-J evenness by the Gini coefficient. A clonotype found in more than one individual was treated as public. In TCRdb, the public reads were trimmed at Q25 with fastp and aligned with MiXCR, with productive beta chains retained. Entries are consolidated by CDR3 protein sequence, retaining the most common genes and DNA. These V and J calls rely on TCRdb rather than the paper's analysis. This sample lists around 360,000 distinct CDR3 sequences; about a sixth were detected once. The top ten clonotypes cover 20% of the sample.

This specimen's time point label, per the study, means: newly diagnosed GD, antithyroid drugs for less than 3 months. RNA was extracted from PBMCs in TRIzol for both TCR sequencing and RNA sequencing. The diagnosis of Graves' disease followed American Thyroid Association guidelines. Patients for the study were recruited at an endocrinology department in Xi'an, China. Each patient gave about 8.1 milliliters of peripheral blood, collected in an EDTA anticoagulant tube. PBMCs were isolated by Ficoll Paque Plus density gradient separation without further T cell sorting. An Agilent 2100 Bioanalyzer and agarose gel were used to check RNA quality, and a NanoDrop 2000 was used to measure RNA concentration. The CDR3 goes from the cysteine to the phenylalanine over 15 residues. Only the CDR3 part of the read is kept: 45 bases, read in frame from the first base. V is pared back by 3 bases and J by 5 bases, with 19 bases lying between the germline termini. As encoded in the germline V gene (reference sequence), CDR1 is GTSNPN while CDR2 is SVGIG.

A remark on this clonotype: Its antigen is not yet known. Base qualities are not at hand, and no much larger clone is one base apart.

These data were likewise used in another study, on T cells in Graves' hyperthyroidism and ophthalmopathy. As that second study puts it: Stable Graves' hyperthyroidism was defined as no progression to ophthalmopathy during 18 months of follow-up. Hyperthyroidism patients were aged 18 to 65 years and newly diagnosed, with disease duration of less than 2 months. The study excluded patients with uncontrolled infections, other autoimmune diseases, pregnancy or lactation. Diagnoses relied on clinical symptoms, serum thyroxine and TRAb, thyroid ultrasound and orbital computed tomography. For the first round of RT-PCR on the TCR CDR3, the HTBI primer set was used together with the Qiagen OneStep RT-PCR kit. Most expanded thyroid clonotypes (frequency above 0.001) were also found in blood, which suggests that blood repertoires may mirror thyroid immune responses. A model built on a 13 V-J signature distinguished ophthalmopathy from stable hyperthyroidism, reaching about 89% sensitivity and 81.08% specificity in cross-validation and 80%/75% in testing. In validation, the model predicted progression to ophthalmopathy a median of roughly six months before onset, with over 60% sensitivity and 72.22% specificity. To identify TCR V-J signatures that set the groups apart, the researchers used a discovery cohort of approximately 98 patients, made up of 40 to 45 with Graves' ophthalmopathy and some 56 with stable Graves' hyperthyroidism. Prospective prediction of ophthalmopathy was tested in an independent validation cohort consisting of some 18 hyperthyroidism patients and some 17 patients who later progressed to ophthalmopathy. The 75 to 100 discovery patients were randomly divided into training and test sets at a 7:3 ratio. In more than five Graves' hyperthyroidism patients, the study also compared T-cell repertoires from thyroid tissue with T-cell repertoires from blood. After blood sampling, hyperthyroidism patients were treated with methimazole at a starting dose of 30 mg daily, and ophthalmopathy patients were treated with high-dose intravenous methylprednisolone. Libraries were constructed in a second round of multiplex PCR, after which size selection and purification were performed. Sequencing of the libraries was done on an Illumina HiSeq2000 using paired-end 100 bp reads. SOAPnuke was used to process the raw data, throwing out any read that contained adapters or uncalled bases, had a mean Phred below 15, or lacked an exact constant-primer or identifier match. High-quality paired reads were merged using COPE v1.2.5, and each unique nucleotide sequence was defined as a clonotype. Clonotypes were aligned to IMGT TRBV, TRBD and TRBJ reference segments using MiTCR v1.1. Only V-J combinations with frequency above 0.0001, covering 99% to 99.2% of repertoires, were analysed. A TCS score was defined as the ratio between F50 (clonal expansion) and ExV (chaos), using BLOSUM62-based TCRdist between CDR3 peptides within each V-J. Welch's t-statistics and random forest reduced fewer than 600 V-J features to roughly 13, which were used in a naive Bayes classifier (R e1071). No statistical method was used to fix the sample size in advance, and group allocation was not hidden from the investigators. The paper reports TCR Vbeta CDR3 sequencing of some 140 peripheral blood samples: fewer than 50 ophthalmopathy, about 75 hyperthyroidism and 17 progressor patients.

The rearrangement combines TRBV30 with TRBJ2-5, and possibly TRBD2, on 6 matching bases. The sequenced sample was peripheral blood mononuclear cells (PBMCs), obtained at new diagnosis, from a patient treated with antithyroid drugs. This sequence was found in a young woman with Graves disease. Donor details come from another sample of the same person, matched by shared clones. The CDR3 protein is CAWRGIDTGRETQYF. The nucleotides read TGTGCCTGGAGGGGCATAGACACGGGGAGGGAGACCCAGTACTTC.